Here is one T cell receptor beta chain with its context. Its antigen is not identified. This sample stems from a study of cytomegalovirus exposure and HLA in healthy donors. Findings and caveats of the study: A previous analysis found most TCR beta V segments productive roughly 90% or roughly 30% of the time.

Likely unrecorded immune exposures existed in these nominally healthy donors. Primers included in the PCR were 60 Vbeta and 13 Jbeta primers. Generated by immunoSEQ multiplex PCR, the TCRdb table keeps only in-frame clones and is missing some. This table holds 200,000 to 250,000 clones, 85% found once. The germline gives CDR1 MNHEY, CDR2 SMNVEV (reference sequence). The CDR3 runs 15 residues. The genes are TRBV27 and TRBJ2-5; TRBD1 aligns across 9 bases. Matching the DNA end better, TRBJ2-7 makes the J call doubtful. The receptor was isolated from a human donor in good health. Input material: PBMCs. The CDR3 nucleotides read TGTGCCAGCAGTCTCTCCGGGACAGGGCACTACGAGCAGTACTTC. As protein: CASSLSGTGHYEQYF.